This T cell receptor beta chain was found in a study of early T cells in non-severe SARS-CoV-2 infection. From the 5' RACE reads, TCRdb called clonotypes with MiXCR, one entry per CDR3 protein. The sample carries roughly 83,000 distinct CDR3 sequences, roughly 10% recorded once. The CDR3 covers 12 residues. Germline CDR1 SGDLS, CDR2 YYNGEE. V was clipped by 1 base and J by 3 bases, with 4 bases between them. This specimen was whole blood, taken at baseline. The TCR originated in an adult who was a healthcare worker with PCR-confirmed SARS-CoV-2 infection or an uninfected control (not recorded which). V and J are TRBV9 and TRBJ1-1; D is unclear. The CDR3 DNA follows: TGTGCCAGCAGCGTAAAAGACACTGAAGCTTTCTTT. This sequence encodes CASSVKDTEAFF.